This T cell receptor (beta chain) is drawn from a study of T cell responses to AZD1222 COVID-19 vaccine (dated by TCRdb to the early 2020s). Background on the whole study: Because spike-specific TCR depth and breadth did not differ between the two schedules, AZD1222 recipients who got a second dose at roughly 4 weeks were pooled with those who got a second dose at roughly 12 weeks. TCR sequencing was performed for 230 to 250 trial participants, of whom 200 to 210 were given two doses of AZD1222 and around 26 were given two doses of MenACWY control vaccine. Trial participants were enrolled into age subgroups of 18-55, 56-69 and 70-plus years, which contained about 160, 30 and 59 TCR-sequenced participants, respectively. The study at large found these results: The whole spike protein was spanned by vaccine-associated CD4 TCRs, and dominant responses were seen in regions 160-218 and 743-854. Because no day 14 peak-response samples were available, repertoires were characterized only after the peak T cell response. Epitopes outside the regions mutated in the B.1.351 and B.1.1.7 variants were reportedly recognized by nearly half of the unique spike-specific TCRs. The 56-69-year group was small, and its depth increase did not reach significance, likely because of low power. Participants were mostly white British and included more females than males, and it was suggested by the authors that clonal diversity may have been underestimated. Conclusions about previously exposed vaccinees were limited because only six or seven AZD1222 recipients were SARS-CoV-2 seropositive at baseline. After two AZD1222 doses, spike-specific TCR breadth and depth were significantly higher than at day 0 and than in MenACWY recipients.

Comments on this clone: Its antigen remains unidentified. Base qualities are not at hand, and no much larger clone is one base apart.

The time point label of this sample denotes: baseline before first vaccination. The vaccinee samples were drawn from two UK trials, COV001 and COV002, one of which was a single-blind randomized controlled phase 2/3 trial testing AZD1222 (ChAdOx1 nCoV-19) in healthy adults. For TCRbeta chain sequencing, PBMC samples from trial participants were taken at day 0 and at day 28 after the second dose. The CDR3 regions of human TCRbeta chains were analyzed by immunosequencing. Under the source paper's analysis protocol: Repertoire TCRs were matched against a reference library of SARS-CoV-2-specific TCRs generated with the MIRA antigen-specificity platform. Breadth was defined as the fraction of unique TCRs that were SARS-CoV-2-associated. Depth was defined as the fraction of total T cells that were SARS-CoV-2-associated. Each spike-specific TCR was assigned to its reactive spike region and to a CD4 or CD8 class using the MIRA data. Log10-transformed breadth and depth values were compared by one-way ANOVA with Sidak's multiple comparisons tests. Entries here come from immuneACCESS through TCRdb and include only in-frame sequences with V and J called. Some clones fail to appear in such tables; in the studies checked, an unresolved V gene covers under half of the shortfall, and the cause of the remainder is unknown. V, J and clone size derive from that table, while D and trimming were established from the DNA sequence. The sample table records about 130,000 clones; roughly 84% of these occur just once. 9.5% to 15% of the sample is taken by the ten largest.

The germline V gene (reference sequence) specifies SGHNT as CDR1 and YYREEE as CDR2. The germline ends are 12 bases apart after V is trimmed by 0 bases and J by 6 bases. The CDR3 goes from the cysteine to the phenylalanine over 14 residues. CDR3 DNA is the only sequence kept; it has 42 bases, read in frame from the first base. Rearrangement joined TRBV5-4 to TRBJ1-1; a tentative D call is TRBD1 (6 bases match). The sequencing used peripheral blood, collected on day 0 of AZD1222 vaccination. This sequence originates from an adult in good health. In nucleotide form, the sequence is TGTGCCAGCAGCTTGGCCTCCCCAGGGGCTGAAGCTTTCTTT. Its translation reads: CASSLASPGAEAFF.